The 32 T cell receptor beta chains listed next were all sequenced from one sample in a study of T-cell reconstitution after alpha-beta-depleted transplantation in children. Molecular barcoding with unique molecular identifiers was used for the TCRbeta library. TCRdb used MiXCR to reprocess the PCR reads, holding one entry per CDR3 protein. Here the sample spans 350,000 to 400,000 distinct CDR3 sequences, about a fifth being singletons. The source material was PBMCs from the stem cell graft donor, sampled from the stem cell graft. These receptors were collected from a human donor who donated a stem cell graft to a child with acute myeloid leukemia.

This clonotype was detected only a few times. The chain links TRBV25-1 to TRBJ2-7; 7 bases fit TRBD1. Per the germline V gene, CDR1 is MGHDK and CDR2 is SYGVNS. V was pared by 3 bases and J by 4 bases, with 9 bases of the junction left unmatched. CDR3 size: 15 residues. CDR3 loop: CASSDPGQQTYEQYF. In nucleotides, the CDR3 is TGTGCCAGCAGTGACCCGGGACAGCAAACTTACGAGCAGTACTTC.

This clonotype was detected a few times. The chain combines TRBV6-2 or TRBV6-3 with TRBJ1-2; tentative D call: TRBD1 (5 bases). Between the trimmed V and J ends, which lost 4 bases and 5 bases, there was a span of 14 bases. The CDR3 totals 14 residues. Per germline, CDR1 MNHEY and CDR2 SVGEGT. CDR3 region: CASSFPGTEYGYTF. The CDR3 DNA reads TGTGCCAGCAGTTTCCCCGGGACGGAATATGGCTACACCTTC.

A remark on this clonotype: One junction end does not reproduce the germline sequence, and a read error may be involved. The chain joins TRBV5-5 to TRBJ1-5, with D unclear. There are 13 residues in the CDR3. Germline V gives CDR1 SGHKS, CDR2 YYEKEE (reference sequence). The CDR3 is CASRLDLNQPQHF. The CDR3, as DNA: TGTGCCAGCAGATTGGACCTTAATCAGCCCCAGCATTTT. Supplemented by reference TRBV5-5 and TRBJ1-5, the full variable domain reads DAGVTQSPTHLIKTRGQQVTLRCSPISGHKSVSWYQQVLGQGPQFIFQYYEKEERGRGNFPDRFSARQFPNYSSELNVNALLLGDSALYLCASRLDLNQPQHFGDGTRLSIL.

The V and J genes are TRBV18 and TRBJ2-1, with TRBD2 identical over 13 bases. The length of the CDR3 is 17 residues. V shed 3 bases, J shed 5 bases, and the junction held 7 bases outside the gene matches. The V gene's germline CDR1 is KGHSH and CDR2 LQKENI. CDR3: CASSPGTSGKFDNEQFF. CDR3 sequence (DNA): TGTGCCAGCTCACCGGGGACTAGCGGGAAATTCGACAATGAGCAGTTCTTC.

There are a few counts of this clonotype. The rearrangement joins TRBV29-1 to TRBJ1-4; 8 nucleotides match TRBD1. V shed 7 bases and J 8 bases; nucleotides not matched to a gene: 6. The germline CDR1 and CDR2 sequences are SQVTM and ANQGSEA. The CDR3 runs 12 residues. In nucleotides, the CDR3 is TGCAGCGCCGGACAGGGCCACGAAAAACTGTTTTTT. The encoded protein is CSAGQGHEKLFF.

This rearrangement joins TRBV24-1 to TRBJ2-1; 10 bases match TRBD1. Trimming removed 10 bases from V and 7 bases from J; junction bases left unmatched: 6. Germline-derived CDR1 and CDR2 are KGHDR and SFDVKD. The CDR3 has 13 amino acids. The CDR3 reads CATTSDRGNEQFF. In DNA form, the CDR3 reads TGTGCCACAACCTCGGACAGGGGGAATGAGCAGTTCTTC.

In DNA, the CDR3 is TGTGCCAGCAGCTTGAGACAGACTCGAGTGGGCACTGAAGCTTTCTTT. As protein: CASSLRQTRVGTEAFF. V gene TRBV7-2 combines with J gene TRBJ1-1, with D perhaps TRBD1 (5 bases). Germline-derived CDR1 and CDR2 are SGHTA and FQGNSA. The CDR3 loop spans 16 amino acids. The V end was cut by 3 bases, the J end by 4 bases, with 18 bases between.

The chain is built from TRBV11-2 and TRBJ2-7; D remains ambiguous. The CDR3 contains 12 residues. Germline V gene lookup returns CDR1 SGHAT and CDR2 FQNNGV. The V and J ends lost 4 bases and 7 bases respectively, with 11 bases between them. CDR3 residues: CASSSSYKEQYF. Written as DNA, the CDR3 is TGTGCCAGCAGCTCCTCGTATAAAGAGCAGTACTTC.

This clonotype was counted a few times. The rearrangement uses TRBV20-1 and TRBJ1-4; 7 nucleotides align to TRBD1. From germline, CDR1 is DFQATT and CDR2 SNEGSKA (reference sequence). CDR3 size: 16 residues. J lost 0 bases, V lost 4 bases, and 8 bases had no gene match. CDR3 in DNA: TGCAGTGCTATTAGGGGGCCTCCAGCAACTAATGAAAAACTGTTTTTT. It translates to CSAIRGPPATNEKLFF.

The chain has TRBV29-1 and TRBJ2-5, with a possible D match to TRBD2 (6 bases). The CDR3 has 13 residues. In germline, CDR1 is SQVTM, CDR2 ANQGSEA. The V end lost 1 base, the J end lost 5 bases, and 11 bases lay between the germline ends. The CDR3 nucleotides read TGCAGCGTTGAAGCCCTTGGGGGGGAGACCCAGTACTTC. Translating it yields CSVEALGGETQYF.

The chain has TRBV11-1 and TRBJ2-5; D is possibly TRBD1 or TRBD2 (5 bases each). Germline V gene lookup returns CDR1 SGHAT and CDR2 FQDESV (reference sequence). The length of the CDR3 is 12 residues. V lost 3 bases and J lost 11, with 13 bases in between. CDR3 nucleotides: TGTGCCAGCAGCTTGGACGGGACCCTTCAGTACTTC. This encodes CASSLDGTLQYF.

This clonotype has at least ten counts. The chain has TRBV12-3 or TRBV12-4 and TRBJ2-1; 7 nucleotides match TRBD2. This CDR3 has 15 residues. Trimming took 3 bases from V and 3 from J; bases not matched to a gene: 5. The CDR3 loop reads CASSFVVAGYNEQFF. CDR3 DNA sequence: TGTGCCAGCAGTTTCGTAGTAGCGGGCTACAATGAGCAGTTCTTC.

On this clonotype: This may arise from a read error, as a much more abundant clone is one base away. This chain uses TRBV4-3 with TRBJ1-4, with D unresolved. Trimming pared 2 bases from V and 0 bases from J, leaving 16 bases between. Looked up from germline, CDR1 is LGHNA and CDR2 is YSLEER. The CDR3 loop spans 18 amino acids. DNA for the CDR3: TGCGCCAGCAGCCAACGGATAGGAGAGGTTGCAACTAATGAAAAACTGTTTTTT. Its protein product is CASSQRIGEVATNEKLFF.

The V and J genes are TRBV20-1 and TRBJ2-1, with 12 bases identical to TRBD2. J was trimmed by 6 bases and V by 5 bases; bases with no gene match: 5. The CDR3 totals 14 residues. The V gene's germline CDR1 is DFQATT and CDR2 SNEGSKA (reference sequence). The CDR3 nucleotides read TGCAGTGCTGCGACTAGCGGGAGACCCAATGAGCAGTTCTTC. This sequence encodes CSAATSGRPNEQFF.

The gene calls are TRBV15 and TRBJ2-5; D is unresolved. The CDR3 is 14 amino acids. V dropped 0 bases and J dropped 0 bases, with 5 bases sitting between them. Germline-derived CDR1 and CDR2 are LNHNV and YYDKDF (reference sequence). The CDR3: CATSRDLYQETQYF. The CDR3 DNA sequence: TGTGCCACCAGCAGAGATTTGTACCAAGAGACCCAGTACTTC.

DNA for the CDR3: TGTGCCAGCAGTGTGGGGGCGGGCGAAAAACTGTTTTTT. Protein product: CASSVGAGEKLFF. The chain recombines TRBV6-1 with TRBJ1-4, with D perhaps TRBD1 (6 bases). The V end was cut by 4 bases, the J end by 8 bases, with 11 bases between. Germline CDR1 reads MNHNS; CDR2 reads SASEGT. The CDR3 covers 13 residues.

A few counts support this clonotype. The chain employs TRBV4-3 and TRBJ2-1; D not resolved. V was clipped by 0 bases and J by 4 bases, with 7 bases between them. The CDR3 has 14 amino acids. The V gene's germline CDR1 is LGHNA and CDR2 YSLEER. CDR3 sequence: CASSQEAGYNEQFF. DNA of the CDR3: TGCGCCAGCAGCCAAGAGGCAGGTTACAATGAGCAGTTCTTC.

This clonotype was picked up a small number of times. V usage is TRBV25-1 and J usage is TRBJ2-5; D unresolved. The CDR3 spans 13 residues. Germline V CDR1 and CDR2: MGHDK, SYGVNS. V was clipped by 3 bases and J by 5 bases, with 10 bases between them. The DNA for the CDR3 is TGTGCCAGCAGTGATTTGCTCCGGGAGACCCAGTACTTC. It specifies CASSDLLRETQYF.

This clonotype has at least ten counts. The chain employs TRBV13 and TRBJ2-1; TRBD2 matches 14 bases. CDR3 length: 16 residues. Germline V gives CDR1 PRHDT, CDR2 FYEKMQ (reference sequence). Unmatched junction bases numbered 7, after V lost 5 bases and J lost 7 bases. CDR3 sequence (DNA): TGTGCCAGCAGCCCGCGGACTAGCGGGAGGCTGAATGAGCAGTTCTTC. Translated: CASSPRTSGRLNEQFF. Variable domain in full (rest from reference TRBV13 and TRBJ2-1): AAGVIQSPRHLIKEKRETATLKCYPIPRHDTVYWYQQGPGQDPQFLISFYEKMQSDKGSIPDRFSAQQFSDYHSELNMSSLELGDSALYFCASSPRTSGRLNEQFFGPGTRLTVL.

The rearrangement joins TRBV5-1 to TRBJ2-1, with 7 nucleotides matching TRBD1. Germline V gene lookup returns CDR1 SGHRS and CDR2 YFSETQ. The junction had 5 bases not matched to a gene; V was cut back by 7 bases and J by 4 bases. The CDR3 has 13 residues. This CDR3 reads CASATGAYNEQFF. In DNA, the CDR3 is TGCGCCAGCGCCACAGGGGCATACAATGAGCAGTTCTTC.

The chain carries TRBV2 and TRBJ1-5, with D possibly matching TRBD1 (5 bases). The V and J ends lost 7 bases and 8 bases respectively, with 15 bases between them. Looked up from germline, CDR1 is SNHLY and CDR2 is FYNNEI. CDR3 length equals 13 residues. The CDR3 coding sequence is TGTGCCAGCAACTTGGGGCTGAGGGAGCCCCAGCATTTT. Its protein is CASNLGLREPQHF. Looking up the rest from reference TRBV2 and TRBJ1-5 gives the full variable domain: EPEVTQTPSHQVTQMGQEVILRCVPISNHLYFYWYRQILGQKVEFLVSFYNNEISEKSEIFDDQFSVERPDGSNFTLKIRSTKLEDSAMYFCASNLGLREPQHFGDGTRLSIL.

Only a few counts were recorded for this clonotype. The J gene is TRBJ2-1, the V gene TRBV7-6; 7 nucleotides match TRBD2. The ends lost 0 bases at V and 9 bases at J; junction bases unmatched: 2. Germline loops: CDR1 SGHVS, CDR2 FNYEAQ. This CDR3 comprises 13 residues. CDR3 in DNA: TGTGCCAGCAGCTTAGCCTGGGGGGGTGAGCAGTTCTTC. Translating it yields CASSLAWGGEQFF.

The CDR3 DNA reads TGTGCCAGCGATGCTCAGGGGTCGGCCCACGAGCAGTACTTC. The encoded protein is CASDAQGSAHEQYF. The rearrangement uses TRBV7-9 and TRBJ2-7; possible D gene TRBD1, 6 bases. This CDR3 has 14 amino acids. The V end lost 8 bases, the J end lost 5 bases, and 19 bases lay between the germline ends. Germline V gives CDR1 SEHNR, CDR2 FQNEAQ (reference sequence).

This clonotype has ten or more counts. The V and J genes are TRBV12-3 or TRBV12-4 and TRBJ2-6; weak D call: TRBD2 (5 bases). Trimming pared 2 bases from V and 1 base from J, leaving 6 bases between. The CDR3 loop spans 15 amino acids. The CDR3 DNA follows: TGTGCCAGCAGTTTAAGGACTTCTGGGGCCAACGTCCTGACTTTC. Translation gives CASSLRTSGANVLTF.

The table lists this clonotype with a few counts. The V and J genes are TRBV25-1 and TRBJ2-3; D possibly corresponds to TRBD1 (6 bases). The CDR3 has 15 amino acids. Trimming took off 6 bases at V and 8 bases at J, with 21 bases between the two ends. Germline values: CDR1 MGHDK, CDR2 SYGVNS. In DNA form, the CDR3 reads TGTGCCAGCAGACATACCGGGACAAGGGTGGGTACGCAGTATTTT. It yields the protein CASRHTGTRVGTQYF.

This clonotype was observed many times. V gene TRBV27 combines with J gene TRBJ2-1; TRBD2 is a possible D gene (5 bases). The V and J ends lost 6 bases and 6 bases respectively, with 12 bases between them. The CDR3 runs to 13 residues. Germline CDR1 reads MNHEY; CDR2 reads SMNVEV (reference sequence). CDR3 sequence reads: CASSRGGGNEQFF. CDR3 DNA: TGTGCCAGCAGCCGAGGAGGTGGCAATGAGCAGTTCTTC.

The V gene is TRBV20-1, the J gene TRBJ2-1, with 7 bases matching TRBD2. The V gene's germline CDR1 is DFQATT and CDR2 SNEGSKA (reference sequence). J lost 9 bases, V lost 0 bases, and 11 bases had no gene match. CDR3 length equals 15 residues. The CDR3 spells CSARDLRTRAVEQFF. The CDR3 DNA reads TGCAGTGCTAGAGATTTAAGGACTAGGGCGGTTGAGCAGTTCTTC.

CDR3 nucleotide sequence: TGCGCCAGCAGCCCAAGACAGGGGGCGCGCCACGAGCAGTACTTC. Amino acid sequence: CASSPRQGARHEQYF. The rearrangement links TRBV5-1 to TRBJ2-7; TRBD1 aligns across 10 bases. Germline V CDR1 and CDR2: SGHRS, YFSETQ. The V and J ends lost 4 bases and 5 bases, in that order; junction bases with no gene match: 9. The CDR3 contains 15 residues. Variable domain in full (rest from reference TRBV5-1 and TRBJ2-7): KAGVTQTPRYLIKTRGQQVTLSCSPISGHRSVSWYQQTPGQGLQFLFEYFSETQRNKGNFPGRFSGRQFSNSRSEMNVSTLELGDSALYLCASSPRQGARHEQYFGPGTRLTVT.

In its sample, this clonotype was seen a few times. The CDR3 sequence: CASSLVAGGGKGQFF. The CDR3, as DNA: TGTGCCAGCAGTTTGGTAGCGGGAGGGGGGAAGGGGCAGTTCTTC. The J gene is TRBJ2-1, the V gene TRBV12-3 or TRBV12-4; 11 nucleotides align to TRBD2. V dropped 3 bases and J dropped 12; count of bases not matched to a gene: 10. The CDR3 consists of 15 residues.

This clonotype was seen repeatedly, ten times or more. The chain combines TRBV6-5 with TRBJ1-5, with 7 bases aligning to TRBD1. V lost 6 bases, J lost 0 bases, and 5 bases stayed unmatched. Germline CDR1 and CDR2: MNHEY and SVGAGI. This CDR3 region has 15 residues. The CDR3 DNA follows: TGTGCCAGCAGGCCGGGACAGCATAGCAATCAGCCCCAGCATTTT. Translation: CASRPGQHSNQPQHF.

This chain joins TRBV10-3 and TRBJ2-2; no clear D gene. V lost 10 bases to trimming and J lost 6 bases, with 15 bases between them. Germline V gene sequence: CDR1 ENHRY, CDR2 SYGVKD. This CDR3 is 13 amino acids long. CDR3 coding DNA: TGTGCCAGCTCGCCGCTAGATGCCGGGGAGCTGTTTTTT. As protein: CASSPLDAGELFF.

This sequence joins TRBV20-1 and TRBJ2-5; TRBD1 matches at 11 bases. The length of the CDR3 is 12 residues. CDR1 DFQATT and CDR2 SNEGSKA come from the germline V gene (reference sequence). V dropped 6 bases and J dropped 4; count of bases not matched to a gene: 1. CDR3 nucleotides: TGCAGTGCGGACAGGGGGCGAGAGACCCAGTACTTC. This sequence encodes CSADRGRETQYF.